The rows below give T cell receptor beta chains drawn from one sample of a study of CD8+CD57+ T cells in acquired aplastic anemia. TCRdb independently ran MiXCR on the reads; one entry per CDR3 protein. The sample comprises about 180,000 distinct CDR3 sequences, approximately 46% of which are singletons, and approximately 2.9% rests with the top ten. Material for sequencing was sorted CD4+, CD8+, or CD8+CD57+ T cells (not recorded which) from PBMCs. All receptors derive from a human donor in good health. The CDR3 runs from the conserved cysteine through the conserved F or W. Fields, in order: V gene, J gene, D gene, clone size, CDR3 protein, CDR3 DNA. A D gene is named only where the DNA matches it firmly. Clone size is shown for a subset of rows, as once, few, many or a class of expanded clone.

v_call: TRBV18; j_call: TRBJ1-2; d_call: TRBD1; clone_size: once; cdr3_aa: CASSPRTGLDGYTF; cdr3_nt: TGTGCCAGCTCACCTCGGACAGGGTTAGATGGCTACACCTTC
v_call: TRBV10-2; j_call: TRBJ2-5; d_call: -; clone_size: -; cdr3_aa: CASSESKGGETQYF; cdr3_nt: TGCGCCAGCAGTGAGTCGAAGGGAGGAGAGACCCAGTACTTC
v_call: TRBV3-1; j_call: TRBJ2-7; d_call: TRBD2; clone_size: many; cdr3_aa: CASRASTSGKREQYF; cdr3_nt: TGTGCCAGCAGGGCCTCGACTAGCGGGAAACGCGAGCAGTACTTC
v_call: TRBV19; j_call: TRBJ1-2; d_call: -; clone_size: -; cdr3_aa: CASSPGQYPNYGYTF; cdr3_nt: TGTGCCAGTAGCCCCGGACAGTATCCTAACTATGGCTACACCTTC
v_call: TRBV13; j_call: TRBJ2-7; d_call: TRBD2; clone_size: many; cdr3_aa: CASSQLAGGYEQYF; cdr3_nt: TGTGCCAGCAGCCAACTAGCGGGGGGCTACGAGCAGTACTTC
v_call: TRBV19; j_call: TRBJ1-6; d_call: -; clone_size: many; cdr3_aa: CASSITLQSGGPLHF; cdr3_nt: TGTGCCAGTAGTATCACCCTCCAATCTGGAGGGCCCCTCCACTTT
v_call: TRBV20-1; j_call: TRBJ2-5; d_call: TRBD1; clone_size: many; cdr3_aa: CSANDRGARETQYF; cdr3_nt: TGCAGTGCTAACGACAGGGGAGCTCGAGAGACCCAGTACTTC
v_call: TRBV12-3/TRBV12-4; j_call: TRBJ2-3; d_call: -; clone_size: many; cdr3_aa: CASSRTTDTQYF; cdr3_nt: TGTGCCAGCAGCCGGACCACAGATACGCAGTATTTT
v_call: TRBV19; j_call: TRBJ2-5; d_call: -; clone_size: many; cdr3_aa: CASHGGRDNQETQYF; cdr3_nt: TGTGCCAGTCACGGAGGGCGGGACAACCAAGAGACCCAGTACTTC
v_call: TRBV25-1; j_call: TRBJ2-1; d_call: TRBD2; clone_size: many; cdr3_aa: CASSATAGGPNEQFF; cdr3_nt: TGTGCCAGCAGCGCCACGGCGGGAGGGCCCAATGAGCAGTTCTTC
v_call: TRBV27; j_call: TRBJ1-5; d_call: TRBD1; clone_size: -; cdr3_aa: CASSSRQGAAGQPQHF; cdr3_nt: TGTGCCAGCAGTTCGCGCCAGGGGGCGGCGGGACAGCCCCAGCATTTT
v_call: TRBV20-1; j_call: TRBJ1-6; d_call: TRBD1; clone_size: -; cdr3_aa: CSARGQGNEASPLHF; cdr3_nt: TGCAGTGCTAGGGGACAGGGCAATGAGGCTTCACCCCTCCACTTT
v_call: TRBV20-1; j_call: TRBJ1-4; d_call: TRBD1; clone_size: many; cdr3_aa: CSARGTANEKLFF; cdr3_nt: TGCAGTGCTAGGGGGACAGCGAATGAAAAACTGTTTTTT
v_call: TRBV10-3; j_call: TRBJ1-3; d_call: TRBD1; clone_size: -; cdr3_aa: CAIRDRVSGNTIYF; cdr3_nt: TGTGCCATCAGGGACAGGGTCTCTGGAAACACCATATATTTT
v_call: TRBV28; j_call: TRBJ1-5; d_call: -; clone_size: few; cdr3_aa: CASNPSNQPQHF; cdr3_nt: TGTGCCAGCAACCCAAGCAATCAGCCCCAGCATTTT
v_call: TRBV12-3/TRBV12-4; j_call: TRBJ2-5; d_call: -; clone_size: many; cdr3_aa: CASSLEETQYF; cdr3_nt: TGTGCCAGCAGCTTAGAAGAGACCCAGTACTTC
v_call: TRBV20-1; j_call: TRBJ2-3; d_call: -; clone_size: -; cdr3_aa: CSGAPGTELTDTQYF; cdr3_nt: TGCAGTGGGGCCCCAGGGACCGAACTCACAGATACGCAGTATTTT
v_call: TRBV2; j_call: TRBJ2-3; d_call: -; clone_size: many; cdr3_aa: CASRRRDLSTDTQYF; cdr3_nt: TGTGCCAGCAGGCGACGGGACCTTAGCACAGATACGCAGTATTTT
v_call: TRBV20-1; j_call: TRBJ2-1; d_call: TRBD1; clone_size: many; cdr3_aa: CSATPDRENEQFF; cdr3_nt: TGCAGTGCTACCCCGGACAGGGAAAATGAGCAGTTCTTC
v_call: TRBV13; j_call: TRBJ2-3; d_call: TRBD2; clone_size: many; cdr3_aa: CASSLGLGTSGIDTQYF; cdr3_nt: TGTGCCAGCAGCTTAGGCCTCGGGACTAGCGGGATAGATACGCAGTATTTT
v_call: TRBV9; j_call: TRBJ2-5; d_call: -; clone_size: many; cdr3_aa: CASSAQQGFATQYF; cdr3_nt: TGTGCCAGCAGCGCCCAGCAGGGGTTCGCGACCCAGTACTTC
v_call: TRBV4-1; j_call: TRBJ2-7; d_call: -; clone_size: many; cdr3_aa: CASSQDSGDPTYEQYF; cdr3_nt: TGCGCCAGCAGCCAAGATTCGGGGGACCCAACCTACGAGCAGTACTTC
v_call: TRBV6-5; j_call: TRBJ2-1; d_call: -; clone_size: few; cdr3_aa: CASSSGTANFLNEQFF; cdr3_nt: TGTGCCAGCAGTTCCGGGACGGCAAACTTTCTCAATGAGCAGTTCTTC
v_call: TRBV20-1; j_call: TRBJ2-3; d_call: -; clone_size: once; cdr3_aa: CSARSSSDTQYF; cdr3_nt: TGCAGTGCTAGAAGTAGCTCAGATACGCAGTATTTT
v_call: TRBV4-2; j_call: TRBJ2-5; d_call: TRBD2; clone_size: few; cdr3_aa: CASSRMPGLASETQYF; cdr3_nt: TGTGCCAGCAGCCGAATGCCGGGACTAGCTTCAGAGACCCAGTACTTC
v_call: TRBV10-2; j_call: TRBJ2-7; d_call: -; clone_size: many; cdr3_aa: CASSEYPYEQYF; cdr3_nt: TGCGCCAGCAGTGAGTACCCCTACGAGCAGTACTTC
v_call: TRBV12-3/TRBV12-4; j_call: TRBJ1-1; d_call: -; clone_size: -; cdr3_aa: CASNLETVAEAFF; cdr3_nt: TGTGCCAGCAACCTTGAAACCGTCGCGGAGGCTTTCTTT
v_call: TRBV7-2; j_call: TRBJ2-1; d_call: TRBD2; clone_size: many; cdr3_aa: CASSYREGKVNEQFF; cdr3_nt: TGTGCCAGCAGCTATCGGGAGGGCAAGGTAAATGAGCAGTTCTTC
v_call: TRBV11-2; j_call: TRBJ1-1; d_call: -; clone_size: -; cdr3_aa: CASSLGTNTGSFF; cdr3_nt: TGTGCCAGCAGCTTAGGGACGAACACTGGATCTTTCTTT
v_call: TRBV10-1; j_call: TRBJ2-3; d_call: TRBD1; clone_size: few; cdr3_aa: CASSDTGEGTDTQYF; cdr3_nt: TGCGCCAGCAGTGATACAGGGGAAGGCACAGATACGCAGTATTTT
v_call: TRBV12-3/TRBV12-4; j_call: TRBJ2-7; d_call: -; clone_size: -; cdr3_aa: CASDNWGSSYEQYF; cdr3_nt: TGTGCCAGCGATAACTGGGGGAGCTCCTACGAGCAGTACTTC
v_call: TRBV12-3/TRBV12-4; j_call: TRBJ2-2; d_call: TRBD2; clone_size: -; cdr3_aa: CASRKTSGEDTGELFF; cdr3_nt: TGTGCCAGCAGAAAAACTAGCGGGGAAGACACCGGGGAGCTGTTTTTT
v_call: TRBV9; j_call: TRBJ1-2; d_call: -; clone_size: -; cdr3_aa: CASSVATSMGGAVYGYTF; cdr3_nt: TGTGCCAGCAGCGTAGCTACGTCGATGGGAGGGGCGGTCTATGGCTACACCTTC